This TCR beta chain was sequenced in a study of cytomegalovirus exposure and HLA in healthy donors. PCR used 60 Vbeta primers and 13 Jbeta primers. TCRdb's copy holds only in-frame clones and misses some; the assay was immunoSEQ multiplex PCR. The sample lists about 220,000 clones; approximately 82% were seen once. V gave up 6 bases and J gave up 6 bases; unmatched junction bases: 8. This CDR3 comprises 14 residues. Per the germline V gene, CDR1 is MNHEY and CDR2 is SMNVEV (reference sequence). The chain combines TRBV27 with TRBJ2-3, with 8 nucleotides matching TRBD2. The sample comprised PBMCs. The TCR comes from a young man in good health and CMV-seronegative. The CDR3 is CASRSAGGGDTQYF. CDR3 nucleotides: TGTGCCAGCAGGTCGGCGGGGGGCGGCGATACGCAGTATTTT.